This note documents a single T cell receptor beta chain sequence. Data came from immunoSEQ multiplex PCR; TCRdb stores just in-frame clones and leaves some out. The data contain about 150,000 clones, approximately 83% of them singletons. The sample comes from a study of blood T cell repertoires in COVID-19. Per the germline V gene, CDR1 is SNHLY and CDR2 is FYNNEI. The CDR3 runs 14 residues. V lost 1 base and J lost 1, with 5 bases in between. The source of this sequence is a man aged 65-85 years who had been exposed to COVID-19. The chain joins TRBV2 to TRBJ1-5; a weak D match, TRBD1 (5 bases). Sequenced material: PBMCs or T cells enriched from blood (not recorded which). CDR3: CASSEGTSNQPQHF. Written as DNA, the CDR3 is TGTGCCAGCAGTGAAGGGACAAGCAATCAGCCCCAGCATTTT.